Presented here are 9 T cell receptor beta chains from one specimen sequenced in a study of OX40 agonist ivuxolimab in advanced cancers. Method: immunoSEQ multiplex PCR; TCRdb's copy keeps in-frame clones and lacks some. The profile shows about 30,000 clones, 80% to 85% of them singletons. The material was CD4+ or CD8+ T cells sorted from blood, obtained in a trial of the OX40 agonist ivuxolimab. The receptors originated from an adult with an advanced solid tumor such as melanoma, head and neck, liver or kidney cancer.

DNA of the CDR3: TGTGCCAGCAGTCCTCGGGGTAGGAGATACGAGCAGTACTTC. Its translation: CASSPRGRRYEQYF. This chain uses TRBV7-9 with TRBJ2-7; a weak D match, TRBD2 (5 bases). Germline loops: CDR1 SEHNR, CDR2 FQNEAQ (reference sequence). The CDR3 covers 14 residues. V dropped 6 bases and J dropped 4 bases, with 16 bases sitting between them.

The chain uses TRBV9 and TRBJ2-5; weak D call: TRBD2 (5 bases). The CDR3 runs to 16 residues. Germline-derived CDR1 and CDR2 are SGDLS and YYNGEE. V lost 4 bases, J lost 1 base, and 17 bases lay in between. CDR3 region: CASSTPRLAGQETQYF. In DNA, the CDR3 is TGTGCCAGCAGCACCCCCCGCCTGGCGGGCCAAGAGACCCAGTACTTC.

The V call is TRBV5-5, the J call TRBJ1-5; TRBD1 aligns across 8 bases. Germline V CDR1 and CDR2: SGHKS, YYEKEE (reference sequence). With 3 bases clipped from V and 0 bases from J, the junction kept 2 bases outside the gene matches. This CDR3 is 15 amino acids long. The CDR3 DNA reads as TGTGCCAGCAGCTGGGGGACAGGTAGCAATCAGCCCCAGCATTTT. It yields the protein CASSWGTGSNQPQHF.

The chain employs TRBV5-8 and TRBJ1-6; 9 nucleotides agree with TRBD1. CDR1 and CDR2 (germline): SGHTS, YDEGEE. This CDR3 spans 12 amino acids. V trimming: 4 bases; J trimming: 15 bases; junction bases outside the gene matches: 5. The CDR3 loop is CASSRDRVYLHF. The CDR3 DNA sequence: TGTGCCAGCAGCCGGGACAGGGTGTACCTCCACTTT.

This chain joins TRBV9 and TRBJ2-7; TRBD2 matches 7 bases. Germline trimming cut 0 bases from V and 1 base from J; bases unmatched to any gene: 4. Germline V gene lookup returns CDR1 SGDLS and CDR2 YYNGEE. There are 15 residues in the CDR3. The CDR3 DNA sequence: TGTGCCAGCAGCGTAGCTGCGGGAGTGTCCTACGAGCAGTACTTC. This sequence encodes CASSVAAGVSYEQYF.

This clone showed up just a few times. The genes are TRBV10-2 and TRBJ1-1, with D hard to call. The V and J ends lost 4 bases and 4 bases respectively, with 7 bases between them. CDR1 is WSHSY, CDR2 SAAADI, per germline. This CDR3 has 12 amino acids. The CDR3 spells CASSVFVTEAFF. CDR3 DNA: TGCGCCAGCAGTGTATTCGTCACTGAAGCTTTCTTT.

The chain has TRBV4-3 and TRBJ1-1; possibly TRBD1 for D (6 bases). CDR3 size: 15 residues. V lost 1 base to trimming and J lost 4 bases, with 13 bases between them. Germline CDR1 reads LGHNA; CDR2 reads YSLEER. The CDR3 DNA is TGCGCCAGCAGCCAAGGGGGGGCAACACCCACTGAAGCTTTCTTT. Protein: CASSQGGATPTEAFF.

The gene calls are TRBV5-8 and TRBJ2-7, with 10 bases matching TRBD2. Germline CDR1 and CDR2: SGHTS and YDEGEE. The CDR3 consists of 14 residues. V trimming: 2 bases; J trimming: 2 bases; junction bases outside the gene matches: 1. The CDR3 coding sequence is TGTGCCAGCAGCTTTGGGACTAGCGCCTACGAGCAGTACTTC. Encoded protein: CASSFGTSAYEQYF.

In DNA form, the CDR3 reads TGTGCCAGCAGCCCCGGACTAGAGGTTTACGAGCAGTACTTC. Translated, it gives CASSPGLEVYEQYF. V gene TRBV5-4 combines with J gene TRBJ2-7; 7 nucleotides agree with TRBD2. The CDR3 length is 14 residues. In germline, CDR1 is SGHNT, CDR2 YYREEE (reference sequence). J was trimmed by 4 bases and V by 4 bases; bases with no gene match: 8.